This T cell receptor (beta chain) was identified in a study of blood T cell repertoires in COVID-19. Method: immunoSEQ multiplex PCR; TCRdb's copy keeps in-frame clones and lacks some. In the table there are fewer than 50,000 clones, roughly 78% of which are singletons. CDR1 and CDR2 (germline): SGHNT, YYREEE (reference sequence). The V gene end was trimmed by 4 bases and the J gene end by 4 bases; junction bases not matched to a gene: 9. CDR3 length: 16 amino acids. Sequencing was carried out using peripheral blood. The gene calls are TRBV5-4 and TRBJ2-2; 8 bases map to TRBD2. The source is an elderly man with active or convalescent COVID-19. The CDR3 DNA reads as TGTGCCAGCAGCATGTTAGCGGGATCTGGCACCGGGGAGCTGTTTTTT. Encoded protein: CASSMLAGSGTGELFF.